The entry that follows covers one T cell receptor (beta chain) sequence. Per the authors' pipeline: Cell counts per sample came from amplifying reference gene primers. Sequenced by immunoSEQ multiplex PCR; TCRdb stores in-frame clones only, minus some. V and J calls and clone size follow that table, whereas D and trimming were derived from the DNA. Of approximately 25,000 clones listed, about 72% are singletons. The sample originates from a study of blood T cell repertoires in COVID-19. This CDR3 region has 16 residues. J gave up 9 bases and V 4 bases, and 12 bases lay outside the gene matches. Per germline, CDR1 MNHEY and CDR2 SVGAGI.

Specimen: peripheral blood. The source of this sequence is a woman aged 80 or over with acute or convalescent COVID-19. The chain couples TRBV6-5 to TRBJ1-6; 7 bases are shared with TRBD1. The CDR3, as DNA: TGTGCCAGCAGTTCGTCTCAACAGGGGAAGTTTTCACCCCTCCACTTT. Its translation is CASSSSQQGKFSPLHF.